This T cell receptor beta chain was retrieved from a study of neoadjuvant nivolumab and ipilimumab in lung cancer. The overall study: Patients got nivolumab 3 mg/kg on days 1, 15 and 29; combination added ipilimumab 1 mg/kg day 1.

This clone occurred a few times. Antigen: not known. Assay used: immunoSEQ multiplex PCR; TCRdb lists only in-frame clones, some missing. This sample has about 30,000 clones, with around 80% found just once. Study-level results: Only two of four nivolumab-treated tumors gained richness and clonality by surgery. TCR sequencing covered a small number of samples.

Trimming took 6 bases from V and 1 from J, leaving 19 bases between them. The CDR3 has 18 residues. CDR1 and CDR2 from the germline V gene are KGHSH and LQKENI. The sequence derives from an adult with non-small cell lung cancer. The V call is TRBV18, the J call TRBJ1-6, with a weak D call TRBD1 (5 bases). The source was tumor tissue, collected after neoadjuvant nivolumab, alone or with ipilimumab, at or shortly before surgery. This CDR3 is CASSLSSGRGSYNSPLHF. The CDR3, as DNA: TGTGCCAGCTCCCTAAGTTCAGGGAGGGGATCCTATAATTCACCCCTCCACTTT.